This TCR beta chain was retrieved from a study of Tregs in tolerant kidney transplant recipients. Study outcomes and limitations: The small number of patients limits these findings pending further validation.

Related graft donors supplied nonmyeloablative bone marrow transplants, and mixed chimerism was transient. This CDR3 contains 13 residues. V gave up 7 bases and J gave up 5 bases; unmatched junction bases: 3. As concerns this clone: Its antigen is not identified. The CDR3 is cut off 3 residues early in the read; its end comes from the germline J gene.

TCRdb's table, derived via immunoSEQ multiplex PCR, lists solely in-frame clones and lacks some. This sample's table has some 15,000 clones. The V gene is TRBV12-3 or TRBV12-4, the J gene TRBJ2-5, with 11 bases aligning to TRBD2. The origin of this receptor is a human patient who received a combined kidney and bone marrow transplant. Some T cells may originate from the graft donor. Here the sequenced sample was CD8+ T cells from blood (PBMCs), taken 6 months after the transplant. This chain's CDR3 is CASTIAGGETQYF. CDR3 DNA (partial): TGTGCCAGCACCATAGCGGGAGGGGAGACC.